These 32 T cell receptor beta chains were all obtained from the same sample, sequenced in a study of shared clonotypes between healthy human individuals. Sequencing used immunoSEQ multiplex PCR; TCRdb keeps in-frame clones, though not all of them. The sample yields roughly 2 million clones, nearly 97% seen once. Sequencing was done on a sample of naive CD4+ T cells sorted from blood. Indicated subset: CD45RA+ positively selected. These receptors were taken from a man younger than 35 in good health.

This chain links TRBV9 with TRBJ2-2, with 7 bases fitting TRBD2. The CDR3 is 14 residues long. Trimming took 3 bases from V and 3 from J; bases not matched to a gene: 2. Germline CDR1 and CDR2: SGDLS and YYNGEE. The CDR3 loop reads CASSARGDTGELFF. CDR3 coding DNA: TGTGCCAGCAGCGCCCGGGGGGACACCGGGGAGCTGTTTTTT.

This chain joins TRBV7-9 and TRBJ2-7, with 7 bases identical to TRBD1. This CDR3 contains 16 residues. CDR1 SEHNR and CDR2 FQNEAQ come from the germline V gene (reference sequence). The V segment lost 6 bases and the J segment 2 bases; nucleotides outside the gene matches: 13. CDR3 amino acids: CASSYTRSGTAYEQYF. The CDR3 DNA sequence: TGTGCCAGCAGTTACACTAGGTCCGGGACAGCCTACGAGCAGTACTTC.

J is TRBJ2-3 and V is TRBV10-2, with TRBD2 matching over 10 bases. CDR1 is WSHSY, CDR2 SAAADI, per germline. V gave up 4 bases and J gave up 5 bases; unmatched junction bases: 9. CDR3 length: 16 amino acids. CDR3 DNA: TGCGCCAGCAGTGCGGGAGCGGGGGGGCAGGGAGATACGCAGTATTTT. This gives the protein CASSAGAGGQGDTQYF.

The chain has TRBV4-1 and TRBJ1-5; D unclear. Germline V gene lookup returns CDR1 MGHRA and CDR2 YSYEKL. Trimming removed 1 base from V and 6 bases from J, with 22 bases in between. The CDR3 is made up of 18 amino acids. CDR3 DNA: TGCGCCAGCAGCCAAGCTGTGTTAGGGCCTCGGGCAAGTCAGCCCCAGCATTTT. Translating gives CASSQAVLGPRASQPQHF.

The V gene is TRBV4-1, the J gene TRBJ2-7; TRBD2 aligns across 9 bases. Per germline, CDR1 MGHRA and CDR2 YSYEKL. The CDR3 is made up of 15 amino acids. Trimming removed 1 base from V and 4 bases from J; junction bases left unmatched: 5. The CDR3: CASSQGLAGKYEQYF. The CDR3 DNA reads TGCGCCAGCAGCCAAGGGCTAGCGGGAAAATACGAGCAGTACTTC.

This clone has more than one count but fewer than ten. The CDR3 bases are TGCGCCAGCAGTGAGGGACAGGGCCCTTTCGAGCAGTACTTC. It codes for CASSEGQGPFEQYF. The chain recombines TRBV10-1 with TRBJ2-7; TRBD1 matches 8 bases. The CDR3 length is 14 residues. Germline CDR1 is WNHNN and CDR2 is SYGVQD (reference sequence). The J segment lost 6 bases and the V segment lost 2 bases, leaving 6 bases of the junction unmatched.

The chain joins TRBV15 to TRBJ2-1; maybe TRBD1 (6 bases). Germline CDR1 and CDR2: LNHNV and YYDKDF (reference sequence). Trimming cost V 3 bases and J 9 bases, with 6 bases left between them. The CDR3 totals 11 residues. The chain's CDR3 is CATSRGAEQFF. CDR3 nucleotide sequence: TGTGCCACCAGCAGGGGGGCTGAGCAGTTCTTC.

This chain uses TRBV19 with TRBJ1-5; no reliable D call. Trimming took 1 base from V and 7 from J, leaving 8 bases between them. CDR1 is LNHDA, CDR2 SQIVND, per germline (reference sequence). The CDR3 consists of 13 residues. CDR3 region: CASSIGGEQPQHF. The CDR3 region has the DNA TGTGCCAGTAGTATAGGCGGGGAGCAGCCCCAGCATTTT.

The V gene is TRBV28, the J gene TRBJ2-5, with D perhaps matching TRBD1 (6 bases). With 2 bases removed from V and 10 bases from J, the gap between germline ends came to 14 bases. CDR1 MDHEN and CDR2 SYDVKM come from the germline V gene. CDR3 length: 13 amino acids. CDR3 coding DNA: TGTGCCAGCAGTTTACAGGGGCCGACGGTCCAGTACTTC. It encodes CASSLQGPTVQYF.

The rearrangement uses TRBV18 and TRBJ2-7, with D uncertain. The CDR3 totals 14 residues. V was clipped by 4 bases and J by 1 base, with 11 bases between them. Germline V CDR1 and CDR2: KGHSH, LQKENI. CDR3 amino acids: CASSRGMRSYEQYF. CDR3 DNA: TGTGCCAGCTCACGGGGAATGAGGTCCTACGAGCAGTACTTC.

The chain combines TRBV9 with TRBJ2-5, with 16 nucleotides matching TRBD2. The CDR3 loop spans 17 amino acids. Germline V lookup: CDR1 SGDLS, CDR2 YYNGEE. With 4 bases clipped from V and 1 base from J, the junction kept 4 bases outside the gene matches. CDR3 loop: CASSLGTSGGVQETQYF. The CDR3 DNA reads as TGTGCCAGCAGCCTCGGGACTAGCGGGGGGGTCCAAGAGACCCAGTACTTC.

The CDR3 reads CAWRRIPYGYTF. The CDR3 DNA is TGTGCCTGGAGAAGGATACCCTATGGCTACACCTTC. The rearrangement links TRBV30 to TRBJ1-2; no definite D call. Germline loops: CDR1 GTSNPN, CDR2 SVGIG (reference sequence). This CDR3 comprises 12 residues. Trimming took off 3 bases at V and 4 bases at J, with 9 bases between the two ends.

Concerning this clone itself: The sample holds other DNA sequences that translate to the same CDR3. The CDR3 region is CASSLSGSSYNEQFF. CDR3 nucleotides: TGCGCCAGCAGCTTGAGCGGTAGCTCCTACAATGAGCAGTTCTTC. The rearrangement uses TRBV5-1 and TRBJ2-1; D is perhaps TRBD2 (5 bases). The CDR3 consists of 15 residues. Deletions cut 1 base from V and 0 bases from J, with 8 bases between. Per germline, CDR1 SGHRS and CDR2 YFSETQ.

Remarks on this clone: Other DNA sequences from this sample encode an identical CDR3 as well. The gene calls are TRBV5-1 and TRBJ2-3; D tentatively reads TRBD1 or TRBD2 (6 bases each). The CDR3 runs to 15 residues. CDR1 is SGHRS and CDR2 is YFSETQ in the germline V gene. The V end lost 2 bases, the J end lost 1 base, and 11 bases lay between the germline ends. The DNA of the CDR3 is TGCGCCAGCAGCTTTTGGGGGGCTGGCACAGATACGCAGTATTTT. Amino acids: CASSFWGAGTDTQYF.

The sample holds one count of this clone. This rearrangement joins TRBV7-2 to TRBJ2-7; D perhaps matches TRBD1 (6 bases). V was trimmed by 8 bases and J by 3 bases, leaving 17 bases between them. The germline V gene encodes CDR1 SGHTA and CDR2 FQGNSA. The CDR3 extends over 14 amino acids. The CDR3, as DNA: TGTGCCAGCCTTCCCGCGGACAGATACTACGAGCAGTACTTC. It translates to CASLPADRYYEQYF.

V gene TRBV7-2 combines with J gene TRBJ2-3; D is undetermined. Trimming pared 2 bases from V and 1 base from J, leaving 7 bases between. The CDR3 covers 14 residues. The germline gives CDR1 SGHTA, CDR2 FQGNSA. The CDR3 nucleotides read TGTGCCAGCAGCTTATCGCAAGGCACAGATACGCAGTATTTT. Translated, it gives CASSLSQGTDTQYF.

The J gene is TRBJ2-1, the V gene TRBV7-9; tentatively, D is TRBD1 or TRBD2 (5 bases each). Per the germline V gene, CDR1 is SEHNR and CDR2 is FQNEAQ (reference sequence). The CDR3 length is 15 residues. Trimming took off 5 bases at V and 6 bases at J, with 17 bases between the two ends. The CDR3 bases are TGTGCCAGCAGCCCCGAGGGGTCCGGGACCAATGAGCAGTTCTTC. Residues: CASSPEGSGTNEQFF. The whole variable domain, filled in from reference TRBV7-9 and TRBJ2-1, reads DTGVSQNPRHKITKRGQNVTFRCDPISEHNRLYWYRQTLGQGPEFLTYFQNEAQLEKSRLLSDRFSAERPKGSFSTLEIQRTEQGDSAMYLCASSPEGSGTNEQFFGPGTRLTVL.

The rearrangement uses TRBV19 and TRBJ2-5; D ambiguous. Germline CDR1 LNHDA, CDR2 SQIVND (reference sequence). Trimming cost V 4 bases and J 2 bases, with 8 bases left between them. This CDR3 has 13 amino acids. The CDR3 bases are TGTGCCAGTAGTAAGGCACCTCAAGAGACCCAGTACTTC. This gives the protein CASSKAPQETQYF.

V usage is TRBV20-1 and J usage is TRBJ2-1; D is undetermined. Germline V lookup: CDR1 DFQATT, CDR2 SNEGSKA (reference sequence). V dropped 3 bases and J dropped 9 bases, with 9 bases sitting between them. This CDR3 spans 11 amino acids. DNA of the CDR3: TGCAGTGCTAGGACACTGATTGAGCAGTTCTTC. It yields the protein CSARTLIEQFF.

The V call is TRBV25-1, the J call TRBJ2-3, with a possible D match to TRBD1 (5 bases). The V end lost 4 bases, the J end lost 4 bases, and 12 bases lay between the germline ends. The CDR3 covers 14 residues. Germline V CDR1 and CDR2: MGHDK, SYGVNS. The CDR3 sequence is CASSVAGSADTQYF. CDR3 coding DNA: TGTGCCAGCAGTGTGGCAGGGTCGGCAGATACGCAGTATTTT.

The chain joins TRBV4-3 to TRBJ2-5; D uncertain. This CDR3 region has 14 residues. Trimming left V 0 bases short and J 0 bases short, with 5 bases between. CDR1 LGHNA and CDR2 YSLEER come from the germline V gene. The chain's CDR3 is CASSQEPYQETQYF. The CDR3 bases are TGCGCCAGCAGCCAAGAACCTTACCAAGAGACCCAGTACTTC.

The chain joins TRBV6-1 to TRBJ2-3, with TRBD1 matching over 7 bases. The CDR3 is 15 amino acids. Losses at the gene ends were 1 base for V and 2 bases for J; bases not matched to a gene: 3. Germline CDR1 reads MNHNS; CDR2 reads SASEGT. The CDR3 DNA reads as TGTGCCAGCAGTGAAGGGGGGACAGCCACAGATACGCAGTATTTT. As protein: CASSEGGTATDTQYF.

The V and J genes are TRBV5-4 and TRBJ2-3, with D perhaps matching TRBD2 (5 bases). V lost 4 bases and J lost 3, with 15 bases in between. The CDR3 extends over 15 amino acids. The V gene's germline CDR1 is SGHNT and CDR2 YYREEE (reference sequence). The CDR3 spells CASSETSTGTDTQYF. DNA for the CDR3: TGTGCCAGCAGCGAAACGTCCACGGGGACAGATACGCAGTATTTT.

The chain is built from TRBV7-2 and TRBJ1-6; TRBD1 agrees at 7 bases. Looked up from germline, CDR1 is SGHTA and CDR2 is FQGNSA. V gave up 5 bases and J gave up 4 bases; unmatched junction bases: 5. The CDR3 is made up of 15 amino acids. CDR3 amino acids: CASSGGQYYNSPLHF. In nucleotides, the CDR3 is TGTGCCAGCAGCGGGGGACAGTATTATAATTCACCCCTCCACTTT.

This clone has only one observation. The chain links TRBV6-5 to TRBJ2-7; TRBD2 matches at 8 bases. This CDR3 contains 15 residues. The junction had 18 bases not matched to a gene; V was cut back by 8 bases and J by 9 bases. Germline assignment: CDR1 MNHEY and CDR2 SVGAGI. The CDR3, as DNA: TGTGCCAGCCCGACCGGGAAGCGGGAGTTTCCTCGGCAGTACTTC. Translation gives CASPTGKREFPRQYF.

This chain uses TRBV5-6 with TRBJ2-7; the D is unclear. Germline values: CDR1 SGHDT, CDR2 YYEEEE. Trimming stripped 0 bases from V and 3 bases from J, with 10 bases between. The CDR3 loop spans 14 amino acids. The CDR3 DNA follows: TGTGCCAGCAGCTTGGATCCAAGGAGCTACGAGCAGTACTTC. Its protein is CASSLDPRSYEQYF.

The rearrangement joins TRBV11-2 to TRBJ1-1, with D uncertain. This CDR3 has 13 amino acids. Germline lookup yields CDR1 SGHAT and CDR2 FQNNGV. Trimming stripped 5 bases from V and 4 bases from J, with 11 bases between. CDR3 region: CASSPRISTEAFF. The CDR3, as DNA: TGTGCCAGCAGCCCCAGGATAAGCACTGAAGCTTTCTTT. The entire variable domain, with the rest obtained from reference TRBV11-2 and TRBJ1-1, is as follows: EAGVAQSPRYKIIEKRQSVAFWCNPISGHATLYWYQQILGQGPKLLIQFQNNGVVDDSQLPKDRFSAERLKGVDSTLKIQPAKLEDSAVYLCASSPRISTEAFFGQGTRLTVV.

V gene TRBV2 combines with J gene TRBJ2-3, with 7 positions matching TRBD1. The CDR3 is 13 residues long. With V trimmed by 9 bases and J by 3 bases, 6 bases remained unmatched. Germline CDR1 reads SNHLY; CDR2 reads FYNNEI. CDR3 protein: CARDRVATDTQYF. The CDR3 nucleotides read TGTGCCAGAGACAGGGTTGCGACAGATACGCAGTATTTT. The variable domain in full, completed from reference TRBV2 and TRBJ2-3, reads EPEVTQTPSHQVTQMGQEVILRCVPISNHLYFYWYRQILGQKVEFLVSFYNNEISEKSEIFDDQFSVERPDGSNFTLKIRSTKLEDSAMYFCARDRVATDTQYFGPGTRLTVL.

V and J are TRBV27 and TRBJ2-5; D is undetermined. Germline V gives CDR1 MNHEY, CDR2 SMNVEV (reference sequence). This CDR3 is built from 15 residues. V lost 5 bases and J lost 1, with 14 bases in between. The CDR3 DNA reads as TGTGCCAGCAGTCCTACTAATCAGGTCCAAGAGACCCAGTACTTC. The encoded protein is CASSPTNQVQETQYF.

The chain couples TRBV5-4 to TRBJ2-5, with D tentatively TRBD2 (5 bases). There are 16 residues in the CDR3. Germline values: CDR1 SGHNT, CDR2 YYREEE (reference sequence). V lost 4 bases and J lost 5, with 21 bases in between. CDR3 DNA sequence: TGTGCCAGCAGCCCCCTGGTCGCTTCGGGGAAGGAGACCCAGTACTTC. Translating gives CASSPLVASGKETQYF.

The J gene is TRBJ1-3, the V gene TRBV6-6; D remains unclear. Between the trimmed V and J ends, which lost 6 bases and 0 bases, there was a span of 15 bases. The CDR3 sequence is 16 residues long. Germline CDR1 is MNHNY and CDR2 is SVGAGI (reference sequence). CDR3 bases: TGTGCCAGCAGCTCTCGGACGGTATACTCTGGAAACACCATATATTTT. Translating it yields CASSSRTVYSGNTIYF.

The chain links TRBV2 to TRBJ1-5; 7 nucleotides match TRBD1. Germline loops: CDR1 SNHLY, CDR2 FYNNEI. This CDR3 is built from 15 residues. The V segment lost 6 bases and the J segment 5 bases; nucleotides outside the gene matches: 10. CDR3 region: CASSGPSGGYQPQHF. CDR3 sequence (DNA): TGTGCCAGCAGCGGCCCCTCAGGGGGTTATCAGCCCCAGCATTTT.